Following are 27 T cell receptor beta chains from one sample sequenced in a study of shared T cell receptors in the human thymus. Assay used: immunoSEQ multiplex PCR; TCRdb lists only in-frame clones, some missing. The sample carries 550,000 to 800,000 clones, approximately 85% recorded once. The sample was also linked to a second study, of human thymus T cells.

Sequencing was performed on thymocytes. These receptors all come from a girl under three years old with a congenital heart defect.

V usage is TRBV10-1 and J usage is TRBJ2-1, with 7 bases lining up with TRBD1. V shed 2 bases, J shed 0 bases, and the junction held 10 bases outside the gene matches. Germline V gene lookup returns CDR1 WNHNN and CDR2 SYGVQD (reference sequence). The CDR3 consists of 18 residues. The CDR3 DNA follows: TGCGCCAGCAGTGAGCCGCCGGGACAGCAGAGCTCCTACAATGAGCAGTTCTTC. Protein: CASSEPPGQQSSYNEQFF.

This chain uses TRBV5-1 with TRBJ1-2, with TRBD1 matching over 10 bases. Germline CDR1 SGHRS, CDR2 YFSETQ. The CDR3 has 14 amino acids. V shed 0 bases and J 8 bases; nucleotides not matched to a gene: 4. CDR3 DNA sequence: TGCGCCAGCAGCTTGGCGGGACAGGGGTTCGGCTACACCTTC. Its translation is CASSLAGQGFGYTF.

This sequence joins TRBV27 and TRBJ2-1; TRBD2 agrees at 11 bases. The CDR3 sequence is 19 residues long. The V segment lost 5 bases and the J segment 3 bases; nucleotides outside the gene matches: 15. CDR1 MNHEY and CDR2 SMNVEV come from the germline V gene (reference sequence). The CDR3 sequence is CASSPKRPRLAGSYNEQFF. CDR3 DNA: TGTGCCAGCAGTCCCAAGCGCCCAAGACTAGCGGGGAGCTACAATGAGCAGTTCTTC.

V gene TRBV2 combines with J gene TRBJ2-2; maybe TRBD1 (6 bases). Deletions cut 5 bases from V and 5 bases from J, with 9 bases between. The CDR3 runs to 13 residues. CDR1 and CDR2 from the germline V gene are SNHLY and FYNNEI. The CDR3 sequence is CASSRTGTGELFF. The CDR3 nucleotides read TGTGCCAGCAGTCGCACAGGGACCGGGGAGCTGTTTTTT.

The chain combines TRBV19 with TRBJ2-7, with 9 bases aligning to TRBD1. V lost 7 bases, J lost 5 bases, and 6 bases stayed unmatched. The CDR3 runs 13 residues. Germline CDR1 reads LNHDA; CDR2 reads SQIVND (reference sequence). Here the CDR3 reads CASTPGTGHEQYF. The CDR3 DNA reads TGTGCCAGTACTCCTGGGACAGGGCACGAGCAGTACTTC.

This clone was seen more than once but under ten times. The chain links TRBV7-8 to TRBJ1-3, with D hard to call. Germline loops: CDR1 SGHVS, CDR2 FQNEAQ. With 6 bases removed from V and 6 bases from J, the gap between germline ends came to 18 bases. There are 15 residues in the CDR3. CDR3 in amino acids: CASSSPLDTKNTIYF. As DNA, the CDR3 is TGTGCCAGCAGTTCGCCGCTCGACACCAAAAACACCATATATTTT.

This chain connects TRBV11-2 to TRBJ1-1, with 7 bases matching TRBD1. V shed 1 base and J 1 base; nucleotides not matched to a gene: 9. The CDR3 runs to 17 residues. Germline V gives CDR1 SGHAT, CDR2 FQNNGV. As DNA, the CDR3 is TGTGCCAGCAGCTTAGTCAGGGGGGTCAGAAGGAACACTGAAGCTTTCTTT. It specifies CASSLVRGVRRNTEAFF.

The chain joins TRBV30 to TRBJ1-6; no reliable D call. In germline, CDR1 is GTSNPN, CDR2 SVGIG (reference sequence). V dropped 7 bases and J dropped 0 bases, with 10 bases sitting between them. The CDR3 runs 14 residues. In DNA, the CDR3 is TGTGCCTCTCATATGAGCTCCTATAATTCACCCCTCCACTTT. Its translation is CASHMSSYNSPLHF.

The gene calls are TRBV4-3 and TRBJ2-7; D is unresolved. The CDR3 extends over 16 amino acids. With 8 bases removed from V and 3 bases from J, the gap between germline ends came to 23 bases. Germline lookup yields CDR1 LGHNA and CDR2 YSLEER. CDR3 in DNA: TGCGCCAGCGCACCCCCCCAGGCCCTACTCGACTACGAGCAGTACTTC. Residues: CASAPPQALLDYEQYF.

Written as DNA, the CDR3 is TGTGCCAGTAGGGCGCTCAAATGGGCGCCAGCGAACACCGGGGAGCTGTTTTTT. As protein: CASRALKWAPANTGELFF. This chain links TRBV19 with TRBJ2-2; no clear D. CDR1 and CDR2 from the germline V gene are LNHDA and SQIVND (reference sequence). V was shortened by 6 bases and J by 0 bases, with 20 bases between the two germline ends. The CDR3 contains 18 residues.

This chain connects TRBV28 to TRBJ2-2; the match to TRBD2 covers 9 bases. This CDR3 is built from 18 residues. The germline CDR1 and CDR2 sequences are MDHEN and SYDVKM. J lost 8 bases, V lost 2 bases, and 15 bases had no gene match. The chain's CDR3 is CASSLTTPRTSATGELFF. CDR3 nucleotides: TGTGCCAGCAGTTTAACGACACCTCGGACTAGCGCAACTGGGGAGCTGTTTTTT.

This sequence joins TRBV15 and TRBJ2-5; 11 bases fit TRBD1. V gave up 5 bases and J gave up 9 bases; unmatched junction bases: 11. Germline loops: CDR1 LNHNV, CDR2 YYDKDF (reference sequence). The CDR3 is made up of 15 amino acids. The chain's CDR3 is CATSFRTGGRRAQYF. In DNA form, the CDR3 reads TGTGCCACCAGCTTTCGGACAGGGGGCCGCCGGGCCCAGTACTTC.

The rearrangement joins TRBV2 to TRBJ2-3; weak D call: TRBD1 (7 bases). V was shortened by 6 bases and J by 3 bases, with 19 bases between the two germline ends. Germline values: CDR1 SNHLY, CDR2 FYNNEI. The CDR3 covers 16 residues. The CDR3 sequence is CASRARDRGGTDTQYF. DNA of the CDR3: TGTGCCAGCAGGGCCCGGGACAGAGGAGGGACAGATACGCAGTATTTT.

The V and J genes are TRBV5-6 and TRBJ1-3; no clear D. The V end lost 1 base, the J end lost 2 bases, and 22 bases lay between the germline ends. Per the germline V gene, CDR1 is SGHDT and CDR2 is YYEEEE. This CDR3 contains 19 residues. CDR3 sequence: CASSLIGLVLSGPGNTIYF. The CDR3 DNA reads as TGTGCCAGCAGCTTGATAGGTTTGGTCCTTTCTGGGCCTGGAAACACCATATATTTT.

The gene calls are TRBV6-6 and TRBJ1-3; the match to TRBD1 covers 8 bases. The germline gives CDR1 MNHNY, CDR2 SVGAGI (reference sequence). V shed 0 bases and J 2 bases; nucleotides not matched to a gene: 0. The CDR3 is 15 amino acids. The CDR3 bases are TGTGCCAGCAGTTACTCCAGGGGGCCTGGAAACACCATATATTTT. This encodes CASSYSRGPGNTIYF.

This chain connects TRBV11-2 to TRBJ2-1; 7 bases match TRBD2. The CDR3 is 15 amino acids. Germline V gene lookup returns CDR1 SGHAT and CDR2 FQNNGV. Germline trimming cut 1 base from V and 4 bases from J; bases unmatched to any gene: 4. The CDR3 nucleotides are TGTGCCAGCAGCTTAGGGACGGGGGGATACAATGAGCAGTTCTTC. Protein product: CASSLGTGGYNEQFF.

This clone has more than one count but fewer than ten. The identical CDR3 is also encoded by other nucleotide sequences in the sample. V is TRBV27 and J is TRBJ1-6, with D possibly being TRBD1 (5 bases). This CDR3 has 15 residues. The V gene's germline CDR1 is MNHEY and CDR2 SMNVEV (reference sequence). The V end was cut by 3 bases, the J end by 10 bases, with 16 bases between. In DNA form, the CDR3 reads TGTGCCAGCAGTTTCCTTCGACAGAATTCATCACCCCTCCACTTT. Protein: CASSFLRQNSSPLHF.

The gene calls are TRBV5-1 and TRBJ1-1; 10 bases line up with TRBD1. This CDR3 contains 16 residues. J was trimmed by 0 bases and V by 3 bases; bases with no gene match: 5. Germline V gives CDR1 SGHRS, CDR2 YFSETQ. In DNA form, the CDR3 reads TGCGCCAGCAGCTCGGGGACAGGGGTCATGAACACTGAAGCTTTCTTT. It specifies CASSSGTGVMNTEAFF.

A single count supports this clone. This rearrangement joins TRBV29-1 to TRBJ2-1; 7 bases are a match to TRBD1. The length of the CDR3 is 11 residues. From germline, CDR1 is SQVTM and CDR2 ANQGSEA. The V and J ends lost 4 bases and 6 bases, in that order; junction bases with no gene match: 0. The chain's CDR3 is CSVGQGNEQFF. CDR3 DNA sequence: TGCAGCGTTGGACAGGGCAATGAGCAGTTCTTC.

The chain recombines TRBV5-1 with TRBJ1-2; 9 bases agree with TRBD1. Per germline, CDR1 SGHRS and CDR2 YFSETQ. V lost 0 bases and J lost 4; bases outside the gene matches: 1. The CDR3 is 14 amino acids. CDR3 coding DNA: TGCGCCAGCAGCTTGGACAGGGGGCCCTATGGCTACACCTTC. Protein product: CASSLDRGPYGYTF.

The V and J genes are TRBV7-9 and TRBJ1-4, with 10 bases lining up with TRBD1. The germline V gene encodes CDR1 SEHNR and CDR2 FQNEAQ (reference sequence). The CDR3 has 16 residues. Trimming removed 5 bases from V and 0 bases from J; junction bases left unmatched: 3. CDR3 nucleotide sequence: TGTGCCAGCAGCACCGGACAGGGGGCAACTAATGAAAAACTGTTTTTT. Translated, it gives CASSTGQGATNEKLFF. The whole variable domain, filled in from reference TRBV7-9 and TRBJ1-4, reads DTGVSQNPRHKITKRGQNVTFRCDPISEHNRLYWYRQTLGQGPEFLTYFQNEAQLEKSRLLSDRFSAERPKGSFSTLEIQRTEQGDSAMYLCASSTGQGATNEKLFFGSGTQLSVL.

The V and J genes are TRBV6-1 and TRBJ2-7, with TRBD2 identical over 7 bases. V lost 7 bases and J lost 2; bases outside the gene matches: 17. CDR1 and CDR2 from the germline V gene are MNHNS and SASEGT. This CDR3 contains 17 residues. CDR3 residues: CASTDHGGGLGTYEQYF. CDR3 in DNA: TGTGCCAGCACTGACCATGGGGGAGGGCTTGGAACCTACGAGCAGTACTTC.

V is TRBV28 and J is TRBJ2-3; D unresolved. Germline V lookup: CDR1 MDHEN, CDR2 SYDVKM. V gave up 6 bases and J gave up 6 bases, with 19 bases separating them. This CDR3 has 15 amino acids. CDR3 in DNA: TGTGCCAGCAGGTGGGCTACCTTTGGCGCGGATACGCAGTATTTT. Its translation is CASRWATFGADTQYF.

This sequence joins TRBV30 and TRBJ2-7; 10 bases align to TRBD2. The CDR3 consists of 16 residues. Trimming took 1 base from V and 5 from J; bases not matched to a gene: 11. From germline, CDR1 is GTSNPN and CDR2 SVGIG (reference sequence). The CDR3 here is CAWSGTAGGRLNEQYF. The CDR3 DNA sequence: TGTGCCTGGAGTGGAACAGCGGGGGGGAGATTGAACGAGCAGTACTTC.

As regards this clone: The sample contains more than one DNA sequence encoding this CDR3. The genes are TRBV5-4 and TRBJ1-2; 10 nucleotides agree with TRBD1. Losses at the gene ends were 2 bases for V and 5 bases for J; bases not matched to a gene: 3. Germline values: CDR1 SGHNT, CDR2 YYREEE (reference sequence). There are 14 residues in the CDR3. The CDR3 nucleotides are TGTGCCAGCAGCTTCCGGGACAGGGGTTATGGCTACACCTTC. Its translation is CASSFRDRGYGYTF.

CDR3 DNA sequence: TGTGCCACCAGCATATCAGGGGTTCTCGAGCAGTACTTC. As protein: CATSISGVLEQYF. The V and J genes are TRBV15 and TRBJ2-7; weak D call: TRBD1 (6 bases). V lost 4 bases and J lost 6, with 13 bases in between. There are 13 residues in the CDR3. Germline-derived CDR1 and CDR2 are LNHNV and YYDKDF (reference sequence).

This clone came up a few times. The chain combines TRBV5-1 with TRBJ2-1; 8 bases map to TRBD1. This CDR3 region has 14 residues. The germline V gene encodes CDR1 SGHRS and CDR2 YFSETQ. After removal of 2 bases from V and 5 bases from J, the junction contained 3 bases not matched to a gene. For the CDR3, the DNA is TGCGCCAGCAGCTTCAGGGGGCCGGACAATGAGCAGTTCTTC. This encodes CASSFRGPDNEQFF. Full variable domain (outside the CDR3, taken from reference TRBV5-1 and TRBJ2-1): KAGVTQTPRYLIKTRGQQVTLSCSPISGHRSVSWYQQTPGQGLQFLFEYFSETQRNKGNFPGRFSGRQFSNSRSEMNVSTLELGDSALYLCASSFRGPDNEQFFGPGTRLTVL.